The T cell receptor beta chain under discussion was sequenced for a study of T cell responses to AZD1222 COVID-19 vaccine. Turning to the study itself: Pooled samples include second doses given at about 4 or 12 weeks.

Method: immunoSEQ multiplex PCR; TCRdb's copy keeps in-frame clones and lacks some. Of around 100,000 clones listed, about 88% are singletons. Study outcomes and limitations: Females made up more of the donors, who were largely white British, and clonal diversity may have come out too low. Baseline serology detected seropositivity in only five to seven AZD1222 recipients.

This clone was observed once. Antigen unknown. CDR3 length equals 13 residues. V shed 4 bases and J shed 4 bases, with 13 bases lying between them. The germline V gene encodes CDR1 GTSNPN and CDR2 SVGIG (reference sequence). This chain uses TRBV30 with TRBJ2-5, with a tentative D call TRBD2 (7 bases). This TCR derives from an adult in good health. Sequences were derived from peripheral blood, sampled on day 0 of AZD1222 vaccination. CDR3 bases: TGTGCCTGGACCTCGGGGGGCGGAGAGACCCAGTACTTC. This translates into CAWTSGGGETQYF.